Below are 14 T cell receptor beta chains sequenced from a single sample in a study of T cell responses to AZD1222 COVID-19 vaccine. TCRdb keeps only in-frame clones here, not all; method: immunoSEQ multiplex PCR. The table has roughly 80,000 clones, roughly nine tenths seen once. Material: peripheral blood, obtained 28 days after the second AZD1222 dose. Receptor source: an adult who received the AZD1222 COVID-19 vaccine.

The chain has TRBV4-3 and TRBJ2-3; 8 nucleotides line up with TRBD2. V trimming: 2 bases; J trimming: 3 bases; junction bases outside the gene matches: 7. Germline-derived CDR1 and CDR2 are LGHNA and YSLEER. The CDR3 extends over 16 amino acids. The CDR3 DNA sequence: TGCGCCAGCAGCCAATCTTTAGCGGGGTGGACAGATACGCAGTATTTT. It translates to CASSQSLAGWTDTQYF.

The chain uses TRBV6-5 and TRBJ2-7; D perhaps matches TRBD1 (5 bases). Looked up from germline, CDR1 is MNHEY and CDR2 is SVGAGI. V was clipped by 2 bases and J by 2 bases, with 13 bases between them. There are 15 residues in the CDR3. The CDR3 nucleotides are TGTGCCAGCAGTTACGACTCCGACAGAGCCTACGAGCAGTACTTC. It specifies CASSYDSDRAYEQYF.

The V call is TRBV19, the J call TRBJ1-5, with D tentatively TRBD1 (5 bases). V lost 9 bases, J lost 4 bases, and 13 bases lay in between. The CDR3 loop spans 13 amino acids. Germline lookup yields CDR1 LNHDA and CDR2 SQIVND (reference sequence). The CDR3 region is CASGGGWNQPQHF. In nucleotides, the CDR3 is TGTGCCAGCGGGGGGGGATGGAATCAGCCCCAGCATTTT.

The gene calls are TRBV19 and TRBJ1-2; D is possibly TRBD1 (6 bases). V was shortened by 3 bases and J by 3 bases, with 20 bases between the two germline ends. In germline, CDR1 is LNHDA, CDR2 SQIVND (reference sequence). There are 17 residues in the CDR3. DNA for the CDR3: TGTGCCAGTAGTATTTGGCCTCGGGACACTATAGACTATGGCTACACCTTC. It is translated as CASSIWPRDTIDYGYTF. Combining the CDR3 with reference TRBV19 and TRBJ1-2 gives the whole variable domain DGGITQSPKYLFRKEGQNVTLSCEQNLNHDAMYWYRQDPGQGLRLIYYSQIVNDFQKGDIAEGYSVSREKKESFPLTVTSAQKNPTAFYLCASSIWPRDTIDYGYTFGSGTRLTVV.

This chain connects TRBV7-2 to TRBJ2-2, with D possibly being TRBD1 or TRBD2 (5 bases each). This CDR3 is built from 14 residues. Germline V gene data show CDR1 as SGHTA and CDR2 as FQGNSA. Deletions cut 4 bases from V and 4 bases from J, with 10 bases between. The CDR3 is CASSSRGVTGELFF. The DNA of the CDR3 is TGTGCCAGCAGCTCCCGAGGGGTCACCGGGGAGCTGTTTTTT.

This chain uses TRBV7-2 with TRBJ1-5, with TRBD1 as a possible D gene (6 bases). Trimming shortened V by 4 bases and J by 4 bases, and 17 bases separated the two germline ends. The CDR3 has 16 residues. Germline CDR1 and CDR2: SGHTA and FQGNSA. CDR3 DNA: TGTGCCAGCAGCTATGGGAGCAGGGGTTGGAATCAGCCCCAGCATTTT. Residues: CASSYGSRGWNQPQHF.

This chain links TRBV6-5 with TRBJ2-7, with D perhaps TRBD1 or TRBD2 (5 bases each). V lost 2 bases and J lost 3, with 14 bases in between. Germline CDR1 reads MNHEY; CDR2 reads SVGAGI. The CDR3 consists of 15 residues. The DNA for the CDR3 is TGTGCCAGCAGTTACAGGGACCTCCAGGGCTACGAGCAGTACTTC. Encoded protein: CASSYRDLQGYEQYF.

The V gene is TRBV12-5, the J gene TRBJ2-7; 7 positions match TRBD1. The CDR3 spans 14 residues. CDR1 and CDR2 from the germline V gene are LGHNT and FRNRAP. The V and J ends lost 3 bases and 3 bases, in that order; junction bases with no gene match: 5. As DNA, the CDR3 is TGTGCTAGTGGTTTCGGGACAGAAAACTACGAGCAGTACTTC. This encodes CASGFGTENYEQYF. The entire variable domain, with the rest obtained from reference TRBV12-5 and TRBJ2-7, is as follows: DARVTQTPRHKVTEMGQEVTMRCQPILGHNTVFWYRQTMMQGLELLAYFRNRAPLDDSGMPKDRFSAEMPDATLATLKIQPSEPRDSAVYFCASGFGTENYEQYFGPGTRLTVT.

The rearrangement joins TRBV2 to TRBJ2-5, with a possible D match to TRBD2 (5 bases). This CDR3 is 16 amino acids long. With 3 bases removed from V and 7 bases from J, the gap between germline ends came to 21 bases. Per the germline V gene, CDR1 is SNHLY and CDR2 is FYNNEI. CDR3 protein: CASSEAGGGIVGTQYF. In DNA form, the CDR3 reads TGTGCCAGCAGTGAGGCAGGAGGAGGAATAGTAGGGACCCAGTACTTC.

The chain couples TRBV7-8 to TRBJ1-1, with a possible D match to TRBD1 (5 bases). CDR1 is SGHVS, CDR2 FQNEAQ, per germline. V lost 4 bases and J 6 bases, leaving 12 bases between the germline ends. The CDR3 length is 13 residues. The CDR3 bases are TGTGCCAGCAGCTGGACGGGGGTCCCTGAAGCTTTCTTT. It translates to CASSWTGVPEAFF.

CDR3 protein: CASSVGAGAGYEQYF. The CDR3 DNA follows: TGTGCCAGCAGCGTAGGGGCGGGGGCTGGCTACGAGCAGTACTTC. The rearrangement uses TRBV9 and TRBJ2-7, with D possibly TRBD2 on 7 matching bases. V was cut by 0 bases and J by 3 bases, with 13 bases left in between. CDR3 length: 15 residues. Germline CDR1 reads SGDLS; CDR2 reads YYNGEE. Full variable domain (outside the CDR3, taken from reference TRBV9 and TRBJ2-7): DSGVTQTPKHLITATGQRVTLRCSPRSGDLSVYWYQQSLDQGLQFLIQYYNGEERAKGNILERFSAQQFPDLHSELNLSSLELGDSALYFCASSVGAGAGYEQYFGPGTRLTVT.

This sequence joins TRBV7-2 and TRBJ1-2, with 8 bases aligning to TRBD1. The length of the CDR3 is 16 residues. From germline, CDR1 is SGHTA and CDR2 FQGNSA. V was clipped by 4 bases and J by 3 bases; unmatched bases: 10. The CDR3 reads CASSWTMDRAYYGYTF. The CDR3 DNA reads as TGTGCCAGCAGCTGGACAATGGACAGGGCTTACTATGGCTACACCTTC.

The chain carries TRBV6-2 or TRBV6-3 and TRBJ1-5, with TRBD1 as a possible D gene (5 bases). The CDR3 length is 14 residues. Germline CDR1 and CDR2: MNHEY and SVGEGT. V was cut by 2 bases and J by 4 bases, with 9 bases left in between. CDR3 DNA sequence: TGTGCCAGCAGTTACCTGGGGGAGAATCAGCCCCAGCATTTT. Translation gives CASSYLGENQPQHF.

This chain uses TRBV10-3 with TRBJ1-6; TRBD1 might be the D (5 bases). The CDR3 contains 14 residues. Germline V CDR1 and CDR2: ENHRY, SYGVKD. V was pared by 4 bases and J by 14 bases, with 18 bases between. The CDR3 DNA reads as TGTGCCATCAGTGGGGGCAGCCCAAGGGAGACCCTCCACTTT. It specifies CAISGGSPRETLHF.